The rows below give T cell receptor beta chains drawn from one sample of a study of monozygotic twins with inflammatory bowel disease. TCRdb reanalyzed the 5' RACE reads and collapses them to one entry per CDR3 protein, without DNA. Its listing shows nearly 450,000 distinct CDR3 sequences. Material for sequencing was blood. These receptors were collected from a human donor with ulcerative colitis or Crohn's disease, or a healthy co-twin of an affected twin (not recorded which). Each CDR3 is given with its conserved first and last residue.

J gene	V gene	CDR3 protein
TRBJ2-7	TRBV6-1	CASSGGTQGAYEQYF
TRBJ2-7	TRBV28	CASSYRGGGYEQYF
TRBJ2-5	TRBV29-1	CSVRSGGETQYF
TRBJ2-3	TRBV28	CASSYRGVDTQYF
TRBJ2-1	TRBV7-9	CASRYTSIGEQFF
TRBJ2-1	TRBV5-4	CASSFGGGALYNEQFF
TRBJ2-7	TRBV7-2	CASSLGGVSSYEQYF
TRBJ2-2	TRBV12-3/TRBV12-4	CASSPRQGGGTGELFF
TRBJ2-1	TRBV29-1	CSVERYNEQFF
TRBJ2-2	TRBV5-1	CASNLDRGVTGELFF
TRBJ2-1	TRBV3-1	CASSQVRNEQFF
TRBJ2-3	TRBV7-3	CASSPQASGVGADTQYF
TRBJ2-1	TRBV9	CASSFGLAANTYNEQFF
TRBJ2-1	TRBV11-2	CASSLFVSGGVLYNEQFF
TRBJ1-1	TRBV4-2	CASSHPSVAQSEAFF
TRBJ1-1	TRBV2	CASTPPGVTEAFF
TRBJ2-2	TRBV6-4	CASNGRQIHRELFF
TRBJ2-7	TRBV10-3	CAISEVAEQYF
TRBJ1-1	TRBV20-1	CSTDLNTEAFF
TRBJ1-5	TRBV15	CATSSGPGTGQSQHF
TRBJ1-3	TRBV12-3/TRBV12-4	CASRGTTIRNTIYF
TRBJ2-7	TRBV12-3/TRBV12-4	CASRRGANSYEQYF
TRBJ2-4	TRBV11-2	CASSPVSNIQYF
TRBJ2-1	TRBV11-3	CASSPASSGAQFF
TRBJ2-7	TRBV19	CASSMVLQEPHANQYF
TRBJ2-1	TRBV11-1	CASSPFSGIYNEQFF
TRBJ1-6	TRBV20-1	CSARDVNRGDSPLHF
TRBJ2-1	TRBV27	CASSSGLNNEQFF
TRBJ2-7	TRBV6-5	CASGYILGEQYF
TRBJ2-1	TRBV20-1	CSARDGADNEQFF
TRBJ1-1	TRBV5-1	CASNTDRGGNTEAFF
TRBJ2-2	TRBV5-1	CASSKTGITGELFF
TRBJ2-2	TRBV25-1	CASSVDQLTGELFF
TRBJ2-7	TRBV24-1	CATSDRTGYEQYF
TRBJ1-2	TRBV3-1	CASSPQGRDGYTF
TRBJ1-4	TRBV12-3/TRBV12-4	CASRGTGSNEKLFF
TRBJ1-2	TRBV20-1	CSARVPRTGNFYGYTF
TRBJ2-7	TRBV28	CASSSPVDTSIPYEQYF
TRBJ1-6	TRBV4-1	CASSQVGTGRSPLHF
TRBJ2-7	TRBV2	CASKVGTSGGYEQYF
TRBJ1-1	TRBV4-1	CASSQNRNTEAFF
TRBJ2-3	TRBV7-2	CASSLALEVNTQYF